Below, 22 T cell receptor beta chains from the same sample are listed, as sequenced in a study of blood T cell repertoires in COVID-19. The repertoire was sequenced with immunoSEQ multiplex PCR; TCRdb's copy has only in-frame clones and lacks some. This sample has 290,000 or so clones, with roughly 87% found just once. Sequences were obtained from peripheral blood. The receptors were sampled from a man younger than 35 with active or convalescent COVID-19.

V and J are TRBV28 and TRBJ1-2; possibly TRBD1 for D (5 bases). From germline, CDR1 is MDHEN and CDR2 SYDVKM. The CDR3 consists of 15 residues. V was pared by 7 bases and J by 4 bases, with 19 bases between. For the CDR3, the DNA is TGTGCCAGCATCTCCGGGGCGGGGGTCTTCTATGGCTACACCTTC. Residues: CASISGAGVFYGYTF.

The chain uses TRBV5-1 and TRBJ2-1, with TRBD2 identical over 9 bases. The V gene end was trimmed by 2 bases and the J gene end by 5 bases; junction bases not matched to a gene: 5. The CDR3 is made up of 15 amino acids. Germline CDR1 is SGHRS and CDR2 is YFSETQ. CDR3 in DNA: TGCGCCAGCAGCTTACTACTAGCGGGTAACAATGAGCAGTTCTTC. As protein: CASSLLLAGNNEQFF.

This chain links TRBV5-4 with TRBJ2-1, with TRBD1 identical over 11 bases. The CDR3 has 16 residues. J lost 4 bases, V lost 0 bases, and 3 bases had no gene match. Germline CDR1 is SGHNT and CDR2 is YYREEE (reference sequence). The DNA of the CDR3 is TGTGCCAGCAGCTTGGGGACAGGGGGCACATACAATGAGCAGTTCTTC. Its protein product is CASSLGTGGTYNEQFF.

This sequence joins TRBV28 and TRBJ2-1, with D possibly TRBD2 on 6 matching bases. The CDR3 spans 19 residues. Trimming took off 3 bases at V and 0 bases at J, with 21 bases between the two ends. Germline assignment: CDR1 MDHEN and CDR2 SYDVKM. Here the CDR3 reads CASSFGGSPTRSSYNEQFF. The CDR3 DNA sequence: TGTGCCAGCAGTTTTGGGGGGTCCCCCACCAGGTCCTCCTACAATGAGCAGTTCTTC. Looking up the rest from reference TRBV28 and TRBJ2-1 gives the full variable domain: DVKVTQSSRYLVKRTGEKVFLECVQDMDHENMFWYRQDPGLGLRLIYFSYDVKMKEKGDIPEGYSVSREKKERFSLILESASTNQTSMYLCASSFGGSPTRSSYNEQFFGPGTRLTVL.

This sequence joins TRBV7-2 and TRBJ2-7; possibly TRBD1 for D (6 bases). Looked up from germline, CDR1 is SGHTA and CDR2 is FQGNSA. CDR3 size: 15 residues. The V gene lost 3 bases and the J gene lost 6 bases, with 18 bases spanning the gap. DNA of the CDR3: TGTGCCAGCAGCTTCTCTGGGCAGGGGCATGGCGAGCAGTACTTC. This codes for CASSFSGQGHGEQYF.

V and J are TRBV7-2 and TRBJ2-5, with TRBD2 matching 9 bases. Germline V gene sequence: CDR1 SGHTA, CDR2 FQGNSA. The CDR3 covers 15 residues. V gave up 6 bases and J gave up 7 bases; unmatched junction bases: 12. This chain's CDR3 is CASRAGGPIFGTQYF. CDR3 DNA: TGTGCCAGCAGGGCGGGGGGGCCAATATTTGGGACCCAGTACTTC.

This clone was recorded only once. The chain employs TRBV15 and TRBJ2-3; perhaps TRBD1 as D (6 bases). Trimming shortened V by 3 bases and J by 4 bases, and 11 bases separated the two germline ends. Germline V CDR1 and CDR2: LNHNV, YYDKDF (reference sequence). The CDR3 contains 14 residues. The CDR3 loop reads CATSSVQGPDTQYF. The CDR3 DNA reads TGTGCCACCAGCAGCGTGCAGGGGCCAGATACGCAGTATTTT.

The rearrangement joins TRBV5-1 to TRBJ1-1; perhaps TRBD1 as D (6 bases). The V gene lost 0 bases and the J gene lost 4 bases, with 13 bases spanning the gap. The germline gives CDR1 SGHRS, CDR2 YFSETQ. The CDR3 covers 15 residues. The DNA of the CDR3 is TGCGCCAGCAGCTTGGTATGGGGGCTGGTCACTGAAGCTTTCTTT. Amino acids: CASSLVWGLVTEAFF. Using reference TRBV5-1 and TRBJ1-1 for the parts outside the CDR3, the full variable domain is KAGVTQTPRYLIKTRGQQVTLSCSPISGHRSVSWYQQTPGQGLQFLFEYFSETQRNKGNFPGRFSGRQFSNSRSEMNVSTLELGDSALYLCASSLVWGLVTEAFFGQGTRLTVV.

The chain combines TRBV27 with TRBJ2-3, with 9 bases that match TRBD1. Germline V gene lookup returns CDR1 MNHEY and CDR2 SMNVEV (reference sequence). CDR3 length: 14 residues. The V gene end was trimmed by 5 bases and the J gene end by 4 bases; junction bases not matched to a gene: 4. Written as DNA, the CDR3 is TGTGCCAGCAGTCTACAGGGGGCCGCAGATACGCAGTATTTT. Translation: CASSLQGAADTQYF.

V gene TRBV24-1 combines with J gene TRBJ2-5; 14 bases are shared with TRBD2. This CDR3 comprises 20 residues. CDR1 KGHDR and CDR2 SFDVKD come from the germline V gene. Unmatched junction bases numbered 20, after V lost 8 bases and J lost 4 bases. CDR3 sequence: CATTPTRLAGGPFLRETQYF. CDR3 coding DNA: TGTGCCACCACCCCGACCCGACTAGCGGGGGGGCCTTTTTTACGAGAGACCCAGTACTTC.

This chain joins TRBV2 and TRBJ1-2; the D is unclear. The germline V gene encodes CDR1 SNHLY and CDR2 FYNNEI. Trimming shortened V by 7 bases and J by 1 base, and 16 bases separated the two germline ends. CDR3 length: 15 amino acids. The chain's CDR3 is CASIREGIRNYGYTF. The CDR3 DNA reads TGTGCCAGCATAAGGGAGGGAATACGTAACTATGGCTACACCTTC.

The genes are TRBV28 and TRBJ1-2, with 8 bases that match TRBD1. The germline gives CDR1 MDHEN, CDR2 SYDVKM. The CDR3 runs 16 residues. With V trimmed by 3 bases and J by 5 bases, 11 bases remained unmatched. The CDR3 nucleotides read TGTGCCAGCAGTTTTAGGGACAGGTTCTCCCATTATGGCTACACCTTC. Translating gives CASSFRDRFSHYGYTF.

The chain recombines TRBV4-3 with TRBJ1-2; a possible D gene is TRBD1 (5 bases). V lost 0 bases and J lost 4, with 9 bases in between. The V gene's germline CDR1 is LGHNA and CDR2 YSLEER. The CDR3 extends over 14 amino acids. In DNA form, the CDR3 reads TGCGCCAGCAGCCAAGACAGGGCAAGCTATGGCTACACCTTC. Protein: CASSQDRASYGYTF.

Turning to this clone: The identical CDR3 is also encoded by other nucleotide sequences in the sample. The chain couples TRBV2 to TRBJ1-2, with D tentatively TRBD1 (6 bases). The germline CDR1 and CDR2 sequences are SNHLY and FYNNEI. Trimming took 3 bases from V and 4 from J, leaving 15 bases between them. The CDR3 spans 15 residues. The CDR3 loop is CASSDRGRPGYGYTF. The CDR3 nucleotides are TGTGCCAGCAGTGACAGGGGCCGGCCCGGCTATGGCTACACCTTC.

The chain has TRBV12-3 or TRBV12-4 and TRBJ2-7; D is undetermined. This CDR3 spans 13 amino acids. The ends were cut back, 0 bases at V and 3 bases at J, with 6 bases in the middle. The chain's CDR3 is CASSLATFYEQYF. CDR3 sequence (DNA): TGTGCCAGCAGTTTAGCAACATTCTACGAGCAGTACTTC.

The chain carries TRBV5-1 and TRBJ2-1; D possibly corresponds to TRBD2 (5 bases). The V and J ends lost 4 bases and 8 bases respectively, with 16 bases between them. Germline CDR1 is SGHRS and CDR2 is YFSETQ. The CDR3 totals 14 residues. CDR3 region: CASSEGPTRDEQFF. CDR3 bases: TGCGCCAGCAGCGAAGGGCCGACGCGGGATGAGCAGTTCTTC.

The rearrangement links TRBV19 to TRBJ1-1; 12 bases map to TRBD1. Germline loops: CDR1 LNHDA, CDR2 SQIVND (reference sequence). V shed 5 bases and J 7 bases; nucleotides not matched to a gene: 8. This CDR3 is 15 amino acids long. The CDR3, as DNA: TGTGCCAGTAGTTGGGGACAGGGGGCGCAAGGTGAAGCTTTCTTT. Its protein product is CASSWGQGAQGEAFF.

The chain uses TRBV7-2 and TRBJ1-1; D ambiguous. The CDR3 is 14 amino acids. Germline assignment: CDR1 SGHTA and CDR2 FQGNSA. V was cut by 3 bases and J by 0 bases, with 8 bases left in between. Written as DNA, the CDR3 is TGTGCCAGCAGCTTTACTAACATGAACACTGAAGCTTTCTTT. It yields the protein CASSFTNMNTEAFF.

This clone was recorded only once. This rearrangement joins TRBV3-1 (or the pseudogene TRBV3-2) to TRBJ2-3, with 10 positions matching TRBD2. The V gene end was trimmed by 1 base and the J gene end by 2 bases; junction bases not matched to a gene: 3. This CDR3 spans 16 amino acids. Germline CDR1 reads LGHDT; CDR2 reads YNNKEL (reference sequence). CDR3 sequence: CASSQVGTSVTDTQYF. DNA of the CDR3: TGTGCCAGCAGCCAAGTTGGGACTAGCGTCACAGATACGCAGTATTTT.

The CDR3 reads CASSREQGSTDTQYF. The CDR3 DNA reads as TGCGCCAGCAGCCGGGAACAGGGGAGCACAGATACGCAGTATTTT. The rearrangement joins TRBV4-3 to TRBJ2-3, with 7 bases identical to TRBD1. CDR3 length: 15 amino acids. V was pared by 4 bases and J by 0 bases, with 4 bases of the junction left unmatched. Germline V lookup: CDR1 LGHNA, CDR2 YSLEER.

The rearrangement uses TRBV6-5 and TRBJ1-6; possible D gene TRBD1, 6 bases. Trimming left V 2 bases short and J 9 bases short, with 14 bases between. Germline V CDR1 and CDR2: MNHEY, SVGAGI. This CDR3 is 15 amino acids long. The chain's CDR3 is CASSYNPARGSPLHF. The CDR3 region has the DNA TGTGCCAGCAGTTACAACCCAGCCAGGGGTTCACCCCTCCACTTT.

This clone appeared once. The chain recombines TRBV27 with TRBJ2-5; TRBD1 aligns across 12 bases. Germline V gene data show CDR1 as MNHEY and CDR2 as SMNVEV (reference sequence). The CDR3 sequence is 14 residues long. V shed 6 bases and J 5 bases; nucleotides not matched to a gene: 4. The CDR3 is CASSSGTGGETQYF. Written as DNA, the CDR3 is TGTGCCAGCAGCTCCGGGACAGGGGGCGAGACCCAGTACTTC.